Listed below are T cell receptor beta chains from one sample, sequenced in a study of blood T cell repertoires in COVID-19. Repertoires were generated with immunoSEQ multiplex PCR, while TCRdb's copy carries only in-frame clones and drops some. The sample includes about 150,000 clones, approximately 80% of them seen just once. The sequenced sample consisted of peripheral blood. The receptors shown here come from a man aged 55 to 70 with acute or convalescent COVID-19. The CDR3 runs from the conserved cysteine through the conserved F or W. The D gene is left open where the match is weak. Expanded clones get a size class; other rows say once, few or many, or leave the size out.

cdr3_nt,cdr3_aa,j_call,clone_size,cdr3_length,v_call,d_call
TGTGCCAGCAGCCCCCATCGGGAGGGCACAGATACGCAGTATTTT,CASSPHREGTDTQYF,TRBJ2-3,.,15,TRBV13,TRBD2
TGTGCCAGCAGCGCCGGACAAGAACACTATGGCTACACCTTC,CASSAGQEHYGYTF,TRBJ1-2,.,14,TRBV9,.
TGTGCCACCAGCACCAGGACTAGCGGGACTGAGCAGTTCTTC,CATSTRTSGTEQFF,TRBJ2-1,few,14,TRBV15,TRBD2
TGTGCCTGGAGTGTAGGGGGCGGGGGGCTACAAGAGACCCAGTACTTC,CAWSVGGGGLQETQYF,TRBJ2-5,.,16,TRBV30,.
TGTGCCAGCAGTTTAGGACAGGGGAGGCCCCAGCATTTT,CASSLGQGRPQHF,TRBJ1-5,once,13,TRBV12-3/TRBV12-4,TRBD1
TGTGCCAGCTCACCACAGAGTGGGGCCAGAGAGACCCAGTACTTC,CASSPQSGARETQYF,TRBJ2-5,.,15,TRBV18,.
TGTGCCAGCAGCCAAGTCGGCGGGCCCTCCTACGAGCAGTACTTC,CASSQVGGPSYEQYF,TRBJ2-7,.,15,TRBV3-1/TRBV3-2,.
TGTGCCAGCAGCCAAGAACGATGGGCTAGCGGGGGCTACGAGCAGTACTTC,CASSQERWASGGYEQYF,TRBJ2-7,.,17,TRBV3-1/TRBV3-2,TRBD2
TGTGCCAGCAGCCCGCAAGCCGGGACAAGGAACACCGGGGAGCTGTTTTTT,CASSPQAGTRNTGELFF,TRBJ2-2,.,17,TRBV7-2,.
TGCGCCAGCAGCCAAGCCCTAGCGGGAGGCCTCAATGAGCAGTTCTTC,CASSQALAGGLNEQFF,TRBJ2-1,.,16,TRBV4-1,TRBD2
TGTGCCAGCTCGGGACTGGGCCATGAAAAACTGTTTTTT,CASSGLGHEKLFF,TRBJ1-4,.,13,TRBV18,.
TGTGCCAGCAGCCTCTCGACGGGAAACAATGAGCAGTTCTTC,CASSLSTGNNEQFF,TRBJ2-1,.,14,TRBV11-2,.
TGTGCCAGCAGCTTAGTGTGGGACAGGGGCGTCGATGAGCAGTTCTTC,CASSLVWDRGVDEQFF,TRBJ2-1,.,16,TRBV7-2,TRBD1
TGTGCTAGCAGCTCAAAAGAGGATGAGCAGTTCTTC,CASSSKEDEQFF,TRBJ2-1,.,12,TRBV7-7,.
TGCGCCAGCAGCTTGGTTGCGGGGGGGCTTGAGACCCAGTACTTC,CASSLVAGGLETQYF,TRBJ2-5,.,15,TRBV5-1,TRBD2
TGTGCCAGCAGCCAAGGCGGGGGGAGCACAGATACGCAGTATTTT,CASSQGGGSTDTQYF,TRBJ2-3,.,15,TRBV4-2,TRBD2
TGTGCCAGTAGTATAGGGGCAGGGGGCACGAACACTGAAGCTTTCTTT,CASSIGAGGTNTEAFF,TRBJ1-1,few,16,TRBV19,TRBD1
TGTGCCAGCAGCCAAGACCGGGAGAGCTCCTACAATGAGCAGTTCTTC,CASSQDRESSYNEQFF,TRBJ2-1,.,16,TRBV3-1/TRBV3-2,.
TGCAGCGTTGTACTAGCGGGAGGGGGGGCCCAGTACTTC,CSVVLAGGGAQYF,TRBJ2-5,.,13,TRBV29-1,TRBD2
TGTGCCAGCAGCTTATTGCAGGGGGCAGTAAATGGCTACACCTTC,CASSLLQGAVNGYTF,TRBJ1-2,.,15,TRBV7-2,TRBD1
TGTGCCAGCAGCTTGGGGGGGCAGGGGGAAGCTTTCTTT,CASSLGGQGEAFF,TRBJ1-1,few,13,TRBV5-4,.
TGTGCCAGCAGTGAATACCCTAGCGGTAGCGGGAGGGCCGGGGAGCAGTTCTTC,CASSEYPSGSGRAGEQFF,TRBJ2-1,.,18,TRBV2,TRBD2
TGCAGTGCTAGTAAGCAGGGGTCGTCCTACGAGCAGTACTTC,CSASKQGSSYEQYF,TRBJ2-7,.,14,TRBV20-1,.
TGCGCCAGCAGAAGACCGGGACAGGGATTCACTGAAGCTTTCTTT,CASRRPGQGFTEAFF,TRBJ1-1,.,15,TRBV5-1,TRBD1
TGTGCCAGCAGCTTAAGGGTGGGGGGGTTCAATGAGCAGTTCTTC,CASSLRVGGFNEQFF,TRBJ2-1,few,15,TRBV11-3,TRBD2
TGTGCTAGTGGTTTGCTACAGTACACAGATACGCAGTATTTT,CASGLLQYTDTQYF,TRBJ2-3,.,14,TRBV12-5,.
TGCGCCAGCAGCTTGGGGGCCGGGACGGGGGCCTACGAGCAGTACTTC,CASSLGAGTGAYEQYF,TRBJ2-7,.,16,TRBV5-1,.
TGTGCCAGCTCACCGGGCTTAAGGACTAGCGGGGGCAATGAGCAGTTCTTC,CASSPGLRTSGGNEQFF,TRBJ2-1,many,17,TRBV18,TRBD2
TGTGCCAGCAGGCGAGGGGGCTCCACTAATGAAAAACTGTTTTTT,CASRRGGSTNEKLFF,TRBJ1-4,.,15,TRBV2,TRBD1
TGTGCCAGCAGTTTAGGACTAGCGGAGCGGATCACAGATACGCAGTATTTT,CASSLGLAERITDTQYF,TRBJ2-3,once,17,TRBV6-2/TRBV6-3,TRBD2
TGTGCCAGCAGGGGGCTACGCACAGATACGCAGTATTTT,CASRGLRTDTQYF,TRBJ2-3,.,13,TRBV11-1,.
TGTGCCAGCAGGGAAACTACTTACAATGAGCAGTTCTTC,CASRETTYNEQFF,TRBJ2-1,.,13,TRBV12-3/TRBV12-4,.
TGTGCCAGCAGTGACGAGCGGACCTTATCCAATGAGCAGTTCTTC,CASSDERTLSNEQFF,TRBJ2-1,.,15,TRBV2,.
TGTGCCAGCAGCCCGGACAGGCAGACCCAGTACTTC,CASSPDRQTQYF,TRBJ2-5,.,12,TRBV7-2,TRBD1
TGTGCCAGCAGCCAAGATATAAATGAAAAACTGTTTTTT,CASSQDINEKLFF,TRBJ1-4,.,13,TRBV4-2,.
TGTGCCAGTAGTATGGAGGGCGGCGTCGGGGGACTCTCTGGAAACACCATATATTTT,CASSMEGGVGGLSGNTIYF,TRBJ1-3,few,19,TRBV19,.
TGTGCCAGCAGCCATGGAACCGGGACAACAGCTCGGGGTGAGCAGTTCTTC,CASSHGTGTTARGEQFF,TRBJ2-1,.,17,TRBV14,.
TGTGCCAGCAGTGAACGGAGGGAAACGGGGGATGGCTACACCTTC,CASSERRETGDGYTF,TRBJ1-2,.,15,TRBV2,.
TGTGCCAGCTGGGACAGCTCGAGGGAAGCTTTCTTT,CASWDSSREAFF,TRBJ1-1,.,12,TRBV6-5,TRBD1
TGTGCCAGCAGCCGGGGACAGGGGGTAAGGCAGCCCCAGCATTTT,CASSRGQGVRQPQHF,TRBJ1-5,.,15,TRBV5-5,TRBD1
TGTGCCAGCAGACAGCGGGTCTACGAGCAGTACTTC,CASRQRVYEQYF,TRBJ2-7,.,12,TRBV6-5,.